The 3 T cell receptor beta chains in this list originate from one sample, sequenced in a study of metastatic and nonmetastatic thyroid tumors. From the PCR reads, TCRdb re-called clones with MiXCR. The data show about 5,900 clones, around a third seen once. Until they underwent thyroid surgery, no patient had received any treatment. Sequences were obtained from adjacent normal tissue. The receptors were sampled from a male donor with papillary thyroid cancer or a benign thyroid nodule (not recorded which). Some clones in this sample may be carry-over from other donors' samples.

This clone qualifies as medium-sized. The chain combines TRBV20-1 with TRBJ1-5; D is uncertain. This CDR3 is 15 amino acids long. Trimming left V 2 bases short and J 4 bases short, with 15 bases between. CDR1 and CDR2 from the germline V gene are DFQATT and SNEGSKA (reference sequence). The CDR3 loop reads CSARLYGRPNQPQHF. The CDR3 DNA is TGCAGTGCTAGATTGTATGGGAGGCCGAATCAGCCCCAGCATTTT.

The rearrangement joins TRBV5-5 to TRBJ2-7; 7 nucleotides agree with TRBD2. The CDR3 covers 16 residues. After removal of 0 bases from V and 5 bases from J, the junction contained 11 bases not matched to a gene. Germline V lookup: CDR1 SGHKS, CDR2 YYEKEE (reference sequence). This CDR3 is CASSLDPGGRGHEQYF. DNA for the CDR3: TGTGCCAGCAGCTTGGATCCCGGCGGGAGAGGCCACGAGCAGTACTTC.

A few counts support this clone. The chain couples TRBV11-2 to TRBJ1-3; D remains ambiguous. V was trimmed by 1 base and J by 3 bases, leaving 4 bases between them. The CDR3 runs 13 residues. The germline gives CDR1 SGHAT, CDR2 FQNNGV. For the CDR3, the DNA is TGTGCCAGCAGCTTAGGGGTTGGAAACACCATATATTTT. Protein product: CASSLGVGNTIYF.